The clone carrying this TCR beta chain was counted between two and nine times. It was with unique molecular identifiers that the TCRbeta library was prepared. TCRdb reanalysed the PCR reads using MiXCR and keeps one entry per CDR3 protein. Altogether over 150,000 distinct CDR3 sequences are present, over 5.5% being singletons, with the ten largest covering about 2.9%. V gave up 2 bases and J gave up 4 bases, with 12 bases separating them. The CDR3 contains 15 residues. Germline V gene sequence: CDR1 SGHTA, CDR2 FQGNSA. The record originates from a study of T-cell reconstitution after alpha-beta-depleted transplantation in children.

The sequence derives from a human donor who donated a stem cell graft to a child with Wiskott-Aldrich syndrome. The sequencing here drew on PBMCs from the stem cell graft donor, taken from the stem cell graft. The chain is built from TRBV7-2 and TRBJ2-1; D ambiguous. Written as DNA, the CDR3 is TGTGCCAGCAGCTTATTAGGGTTCTCATACAATGAGCAGTTCTTC. Its protein product is CASSLLGFSYNEQFF.